This passage covers 13 T cell receptor beta chains from one sample sequenced in a study of response to subunit inactivated influenza vaccine. TCRdb analysed the RT-PCR reads with MiXCR anew, one entry per CDR3 protein. The data show around 570,000 distinct CDR3 sequences, around 11% seen once. The same specimen was also included in a second study, on T cells expressing NK-cell markers. That paper notes: UMIs were included in TCR beta cDNA generated by 5'RACE template switching.

The sample here was PBMCs from blood, taken on the day of vaccination. The receptors here all came from a man aged 45-60 years who received an inactivated influenza vaccine.

This clonotype came up a few times. The chain uses TRBV28 and TRBJ2-7; D remains ambiguous. The CDR3 consists of 12 residues. Germline CDR1 reads MDHEN; CDR2 reads SYDVKM. V was cut by 7 bases and J by 3 bases, with 10 bases left in between. CDR3 in amino acids: CASNGRIYEQYF. CDR3 coding DNA: TGTGCCAGCAATGGACGTATCTACGAGCAGTACTTC. Together with reference TRBV28 and TRBJ2-7, the CDR3 gives the full variable domain: DVKVTQSSRYLVKRTGEKVFLECVQDMDHENMFWYRQDPGLGLRLIYFSYDVKMKEKGDIPEGYSVSREKKERFSLILESASTNQTSMYLCASNGRIYEQYFGPGTRLTVT.

This clonotype was detected only once. At one boundary the junction diverges from the germline segment, which might be a read error. The genes are TRBV20-1 and TRBJ2-1, with 13 bases identical to TRBD2. Per the germline V gene, CDR1 is DFQATT and CDR2 is SNEGSKA (reference sequence). The CDR3 consists of 18 residues. The CDR3 DNA reads TGCAATGCTAGAGGGGGACTAGCGGGAAAGTTTGGCCGCAATGAGCAGTTCTTC. This translates into CNARGGLAGKFGRNEQFF.

The V and J genes are TRBV2 and TRBJ2-1; 11 bases map to TRBD2. V was pared by 6 bases and J by 9 bases, with 10 bases of the junction left unmatched. Germline V gives CDR1 SNHLY, CDR2 FYNNEI. There are 15 residues in the CDR3. Here the CDR3 reads CASRRGSGGAVEQFF. The CDR3 DNA reads as TGTGCCAGCAGGAGGGGTAGCGGGGGGGCGGTTGAGCAGTTCTTC.

This sequence joins TRBV12-3 or TRBV12-4 and TRBJ2-2; D perhaps matches TRBD2 (6 bases). This CDR3 contains 15 residues. Trimming cost V 5 bases and J 6 bases, with 16 bases left between them. CDR3 sequence (DNA): TGTGCCAGCAGTGCCCAGGAGGGATTGGCCGGGGAGCTGTTTTTT. This codes for CASSAQEGLAGELFF.

The chain employs TRBV9 and TRBJ1-2; TRBD1 matches 7 bases. CDR1 is SGDLS, CDR2 YYNGEE, per germline. This CDR3 contains 14 residues. The V gene end was trimmed by 1 base and the J gene end by 8 bases; junction bases not matched to a gene: 8. This chain's CDR3 is CASSVSRQGRGYTF. The CDR3 DNA reads TGTGCCAGCAGCGTATCCCGACAGGGTCGCGGCTACACCTTC.

The table lists this clonotype with a few counts. This chain joins TRBV29-1 and TRBJ2-3; no clear D gene. Germline-derived CDR1 and CDR2 are SQVTM and ANQGSEA. V lost 8 bases and J 4 bases, leaving 7 bases between the germline ends. The length of the CDR3 is 10 residues. CDR3: CSTKADTQYF. CDR3 coding DNA: TGCAGCACGAAAGCAGATACGCAGTATTTT.

The chain employs TRBV12-3 or TRBV12-4 and TRBJ2-1; 7 positions match TRBD2. The CDR3 has 14 residues. The ends lost 3 bases at V and 8 bases at J; junction bases unmatched: 7. CDR3 protein: CASSFGRLADEQFF. The CDR3, as DNA: TGTGCCAGCAGTTTTGGCCGTCTAGCGGATGAGCAGTTCTTC.

This clonotype was seen only a few times. V usage is TRBV4-3 and J usage is TRBJ1-6, with D unresolved. Deletions cut 1 base from V and 7 bases from J, with 11 bases between. The CDR3 is made up of 15 amino acids. Per the germline V gene, CDR1 is LGHNA and CDR2 is YSLEER. The chain's CDR3 is CASSQVLDPNSPLHF. Written as DNA, the CDR3 is TGCGCCAGCAGCCAAGTGCTGGACCCGAATTCACCCCTCCACTTT.

There are a few counts of this clonotype. The rearrangement joins TRBV28 to TRBJ2-7; weak D call: TRBD1 (7 bases). Germline CDR1 reads MDHEN; CDR2 reads SYDVKM. V shed 5 bases and J shed 5 bases, with 13 bases lying between them. The CDR3 length is 13 residues. The CDR3 DNA reads TGTGCCAGCAGTAAACAGGGGAGGAACGAGCAGTACTTC. Translation: CASSKQGRNEQYF.

The rearrangement joins TRBV10-3 to TRBJ1-6; D uncertain. This CDR3 has 16 amino acids. CDR1 and CDR2 (germline): ENHRY, SYGVKD. V lost 11 bases to trimming and J lost 7 bases, with 24 bases between them. CDR3 coding DNA: TGTGCCGGCAACTTCAGGCAGGCCTTCATGAATTCACCCCTCCACTTT. Its translation is CAGNFRQAFMNSPLHF.

This chain uses TRBV10-3 with TRBJ2-1; 8 nucleotides agree with TRBD2. The ends lost 0 bases at V and 9 bases at J; junction bases unmatched: 7. Germline assignment: CDR1 ENHRY and CDR2 SYGVKD. The CDR3 sequence is 15 residues long. CDR3 sequence reads: CAISESDGGAAEQFF. DNA of the CDR3: TGTGCCATCAGTGAGTCCGACGGGGGGGCGGCTGAGCAGTTCTTC.

This clonotype was seen only a few times. This chain uses TRBV27 with TRBJ2-6, with D unclear. The V gene's germline CDR1 is MNHEY and CDR2 SMNVEV (reference sequence). V was cut by 1 base and J by 1 base, with 5 bases left in between. This CDR3 contains 15 residues. The CDR3 bases are TGTGCCAGCAGTTTATTCCTATCTGGGGCCAACGTCCTGACTTTC. It yields the protein CASSLFLSGANVLTF.

This clonotype has a handful of counts. V gene TRBV29-1 combines with J gene TRBJ1-1; D is possibly TRBD1 (5 bases). CDR3 length equals 13 residues. Germline-derived CDR1 and CDR2 are SQVTM and ANQGSEA. Trimming cost V 3 bases and J 4 bases, with 12 bases left between them. The CDR3 spells CSVDWGVGTEAFF. The CDR3 nucleotides are TGCAGCGTTGATTGGGGGGTGGGCACTGAAGCTTTCTTT.